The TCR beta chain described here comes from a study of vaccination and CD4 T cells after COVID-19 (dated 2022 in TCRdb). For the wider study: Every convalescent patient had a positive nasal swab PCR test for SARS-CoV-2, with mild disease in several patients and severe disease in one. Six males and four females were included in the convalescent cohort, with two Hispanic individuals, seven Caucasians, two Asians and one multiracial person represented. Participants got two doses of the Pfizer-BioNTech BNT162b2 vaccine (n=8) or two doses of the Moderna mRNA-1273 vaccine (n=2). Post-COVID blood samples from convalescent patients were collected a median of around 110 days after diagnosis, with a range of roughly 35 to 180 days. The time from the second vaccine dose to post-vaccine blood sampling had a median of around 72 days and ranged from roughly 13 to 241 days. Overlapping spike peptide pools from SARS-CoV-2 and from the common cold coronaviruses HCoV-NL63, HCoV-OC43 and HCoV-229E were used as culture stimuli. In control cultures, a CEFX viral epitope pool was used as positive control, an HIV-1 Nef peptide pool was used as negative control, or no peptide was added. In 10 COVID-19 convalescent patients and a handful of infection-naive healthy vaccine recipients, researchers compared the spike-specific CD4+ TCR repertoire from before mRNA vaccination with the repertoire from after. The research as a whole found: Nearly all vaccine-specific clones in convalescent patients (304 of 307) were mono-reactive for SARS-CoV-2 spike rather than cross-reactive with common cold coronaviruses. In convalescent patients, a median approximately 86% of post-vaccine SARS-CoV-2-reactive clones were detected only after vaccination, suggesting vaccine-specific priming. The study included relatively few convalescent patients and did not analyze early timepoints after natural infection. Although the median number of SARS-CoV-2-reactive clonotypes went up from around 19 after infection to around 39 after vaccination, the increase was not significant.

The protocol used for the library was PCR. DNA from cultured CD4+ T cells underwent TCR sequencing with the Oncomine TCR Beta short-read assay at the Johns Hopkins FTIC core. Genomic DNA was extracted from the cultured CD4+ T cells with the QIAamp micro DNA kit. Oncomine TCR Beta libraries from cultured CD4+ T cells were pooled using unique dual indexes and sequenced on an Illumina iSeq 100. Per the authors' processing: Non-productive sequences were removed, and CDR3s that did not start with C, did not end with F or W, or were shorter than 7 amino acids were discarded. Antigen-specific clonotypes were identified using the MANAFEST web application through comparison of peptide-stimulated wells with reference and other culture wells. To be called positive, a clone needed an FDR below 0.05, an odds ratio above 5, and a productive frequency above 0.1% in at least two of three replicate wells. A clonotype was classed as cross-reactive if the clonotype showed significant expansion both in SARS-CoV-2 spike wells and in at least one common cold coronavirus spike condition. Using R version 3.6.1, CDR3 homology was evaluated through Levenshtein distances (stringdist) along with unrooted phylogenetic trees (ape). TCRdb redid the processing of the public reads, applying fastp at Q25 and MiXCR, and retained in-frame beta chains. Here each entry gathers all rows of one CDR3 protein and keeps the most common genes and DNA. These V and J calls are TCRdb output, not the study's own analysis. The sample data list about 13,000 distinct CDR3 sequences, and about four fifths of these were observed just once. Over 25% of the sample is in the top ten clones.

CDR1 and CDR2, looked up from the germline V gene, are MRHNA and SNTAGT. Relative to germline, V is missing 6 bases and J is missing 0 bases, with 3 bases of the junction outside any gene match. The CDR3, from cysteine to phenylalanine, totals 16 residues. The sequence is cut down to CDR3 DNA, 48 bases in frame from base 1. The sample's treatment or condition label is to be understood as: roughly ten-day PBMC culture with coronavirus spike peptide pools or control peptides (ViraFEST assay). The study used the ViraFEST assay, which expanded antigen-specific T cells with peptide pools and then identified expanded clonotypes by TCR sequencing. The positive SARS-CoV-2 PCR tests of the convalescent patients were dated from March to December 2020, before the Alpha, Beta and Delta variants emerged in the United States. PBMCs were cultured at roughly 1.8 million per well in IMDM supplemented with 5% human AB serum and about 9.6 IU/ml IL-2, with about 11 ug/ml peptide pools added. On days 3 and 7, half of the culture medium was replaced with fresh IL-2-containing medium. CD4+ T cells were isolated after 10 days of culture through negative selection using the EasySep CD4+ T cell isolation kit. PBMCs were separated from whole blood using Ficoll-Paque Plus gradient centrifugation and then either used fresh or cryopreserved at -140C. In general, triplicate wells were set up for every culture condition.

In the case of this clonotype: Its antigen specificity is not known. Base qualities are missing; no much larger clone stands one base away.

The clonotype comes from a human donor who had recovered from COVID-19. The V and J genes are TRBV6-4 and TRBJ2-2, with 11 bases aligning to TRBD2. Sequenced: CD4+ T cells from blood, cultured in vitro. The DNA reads TGTGCCAGCAGGGAGGGACTAGCGGCGAACACCGGGGAGCTGTTTTTT. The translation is CASREGLAANTGELFF.